These T cell receptor beta chains were read from a single sample in a study of control samples from healthy donors and cancer patients. Method: immunoSEQ multiplex PCR; TCRdb's copy keeps in-frame clones and lacks some. The sample has 150,000 or so clones, approximately 86% seen once. Sample: blood. Receptors originate from a woman in her 30s in good health. CDR3s include the opening cysteine and the closing phenylalanine or tryptophan. A D gene is named only where the DNA matches it firmly. Clone sizes are given selectively: once, few, many, or a class where the clone is expanded.

d_gene: -; abundance: -; j_gene: TRBJ2-3; v_gene: TRBV4-1; CDR3nt: TGCGCCAGCAGCCGCGCCCAGGGTCCAGATACGCAGTATTTT; CDR3aa: CASSRAQGPDTQYF
d_gene: TRBD1; abundance: -; j_gene: TRBJ1-4; v_gene: TRBV9; CDR3nt: TGTGCCAGCAGCGTAGGGACAGGGGAGAGGGAAAAACTGTTTTTT; CDR3aa: CASSVGTGEREKLFF
d_gene: -; abundance: -; j_gene: TRBJ1-2; v_gene: TRBV5-1; CDR3nt: TGCGCCAGCAGCTTGGAAAGGAACTATGGCTACACCTTC; CDR3aa: CASSLERNYGYTF
d_gene: -; abundance: -; j_gene: TRBJ1-5; v_gene: TRBV19; CDR3nt: TGTGCCAGTAGTGACGGGGATCAGCCCCAGCATTTT; CDR3aa: CASSDGDQPQHF
d_gene: -; abundance: -; j_gene: TRBJ2-7; v_gene: TRBV29-1; CDR3nt: TGCAGCGTTGTGCTGGGCGAAGCCGAGCAGTACTTC; CDR3aa: CSVVLGEAEQYF
d_gene: -; abundance: many; j_gene: TRBJ1-5; v_gene: TRBV19; CDR3nt: TGTGCCAGTAGAGCCGGGATATCAAATCAGCCCCAGCATTTT; CDR3aa: CASRAGISNQPQHF
d_gene: TRBD2; abundance: -; j_gene: TRBJ2-7; v_gene: TRBV7-8; CDR3nt: TGTGCCAGCAGCTTACGGGAGGCTAGCTCCTACGAGCAGTACTTC; CDR3aa: CASSLREASSYEQYF
d_gene: -; abundance: -; j_gene: TRBJ2-2; v_gene: TRBV19; CDR3nt: TGTGCCAGTAGTGGGTGGGAGAGGGACACCGGGGAGCTGTTTTTT; CDR3aa: CASSGWERDTGELFF
d_gene: -; abundance: -; j_gene: TRBJ2-3; v_gene: TRBV6-2/TRBV6-3; CDR3nt: TGTGCCAGCAGTTACCCCCTCGGGACCGCAGATACGCAGTATTTT; CDR3aa: CASSYPLGTADTQYF
d_gene: TRBD2; abundance: -; j_gene: TRBJ2-2; v_gene: TRBV6-6; CDR3nt: TGTGCCAGCAGACGACTAGCGGGAGGGCCTGTCACCGGGGAGCTGTTTTTT; CDR3aa: CASRRLAGGPVTGELFF
d_gene: -; abundance: -; j_gene: TRBJ1-1; v_gene: TRBV7-7; CDR3nt: TGTGCTAGCAGCTTAGGCAGGGGAAAAAATTTTGAAGCTTTCTTT; CDR3aa: CASSLGRGKNFEAFF
d_gene: -; abundance: -; j_gene: TRBJ2-5; v_gene: TRBV7-9; CDR3nt: TGTGCCAGCAGCTTGGGGGCTGGCGAGACCCAGTACTTC; CDR3aa: CASSLGAGETQYF
d_gene: -; abundance: -; j_gene: TRBJ2-5; v_gene: TRBV24-1; CDR3nt: TGTGCCACCAGTGATTGGCAAGAGACCCAGTACTTC; CDR3aa: CATSDWQETQYF
d_gene: -; abundance: few; j_gene: TRBJ1-1; v_gene: TRBV14; CDR3nt: TGTGCCAGCAGCCAAGGGAACACCCGTGAAGCTTTCTTT; CDR3aa: CASSQGNTREAFF
d_gene: TRBD1; abundance: -; j_gene: TRBJ2-1; v_gene: TRBV3-1/TRBV3-2; CDR3nt: TGTGCCAGCAGCCATGGGACAGGGGAGAATGAGCAGTTCTTC; CDR3aa: CASSHGTGENEQFF
d_gene: -; abundance: -; j_gene: TRBJ2-5; v_gene: TRBV21-1; CDR3nt: TGTGCCAGCAGCAAAGATTCGTGTGGGTCGAGAGAGACCCAGTACTTC; CDR3aa: CASSKDSCGSRETQYF
d_gene: -; abundance: -; j_gene: TRBJ1-1; v_gene: TRBV29-1; CDR3nt: TGCAGCGTTGACACCGCCAGAACTGAAGCTTTCTTT; CDR3aa: CSVDTARTEAFF
d_gene: TRBD2; abundance: -; j_gene: TRBJ2-1; v_gene: TRBV23-1; CDR3nt: TGCGCCAGCAGCCTTTCTAGCGGGGGGTTCAATGAGCAGTTCTTC; CDR3aa: CASSLSSGGFNEQFF
d_gene: TRBD2; abundance: once; j_gene: TRBJ2-1; v_gene: TRBV27; CDR3nt: TGTGCCAGCAGTCCCGGGGGGGCGTACAATGAGCAGTTCTTC; CDR3aa: CASSPGGAYNEQFF
d_gene: -; abundance: -; j_gene: TRBJ2-2; v_gene: TRBV7-9; CDR3nt: TGTGCCAGCAGCTTAGCGGCTACCGGGGAGCTGTTTTTT; CDR3aa: CASSLAATGELFF
d_gene: -; abundance: -; j_gene: TRBJ2-2; v_gene: TRBV18; CDR3nt: TGTGCCAGCTCAGCCCTGTCGGGGGTCGACACCGGGGAGCTGTTTTTT; CDR3aa: CASSALSGVDTGELFF
d_gene: -; abundance: -; j_gene: TRBJ1-1; v_gene: TRBV27; CDR3nt: TGTGCCAGCAGTTTATCTTCCACTGAAGCTTTCTTT; CDR3aa: CASSLSSTEAFF
d_gene: -; abundance: -; j_gene: TRBJ2-1; v_gene: TRBV19; CDR3nt: TGTGCCAGCAAGGGCGCCAACGGGCAGTTCTTC; CDR3aa: CASKGANGQFF
d_gene: TRBD2; abundance: -; j_gene: TRBJ2-1; v_gene: TRBV7-9; CDR3nt: TGTGCCAGCAGCTTACAGCGGGGGACCTACAATGAGCAGTTCTTC; CDR3aa: CASSLQRGTYNEQFF
d_gene: -; abundance: -; j_gene: TRBJ1-2; v_gene: TRBV19; CDR3nt: TGTGCCAGTAGCCCCGACTGGGTTGGATATGGCTACACCTTC; CDR3aa: CASSPDWVGYGYTF
d_gene: -; abundance: -; j_gene: TRBJ2-3; v_gene: TRBV7-9; CDR3nt: TGTGCCAGCTACCGGGACACCACAGATACGCAGTATTTT; CDR3aa: CASYRDTTDTQYF
d_gene: -; abundance: once; j_gene: TRBJ2-3; v_gene: TRBV12-3/TRBV12-4; CDR3nt: TGTGCCAGCAGTTTGGCTAGCACAGATACGCAGTATTTT; CDR3aa: CASSLASTDTQYF
d_gene: -; abundance: -; j_gene: TRBJ1-1; v_gene: TRBV9; CDR3nt: TGTGCCAGCAGCGTACATGTGAACACTGAAGCTTTCTTT; CDR3aa: CASSVHVNTEAFF
d_gene: TRBD1; abundance: -; j_gene: TRBJ1-2; v_gene: TRBV14; CDR3nt: TGTGCCAGCAGCCAATGGACAGGGAAGGGCTATGGCTACACCTTC; CDR3aa: CASSQWTGKGYGYTF
d_gene: -; abundance: -; j_gene: TRBJ2-2; v_gene: TRBV10-1; CDR3nt: TGCGCCAGCAGTCATCGAAGGGTCGGGGAGCTGTTTTTT; CDR3aa: CASSHRRVGELFF
d_gene: TRBD2; abundance: once; j_gene: TRBJ2-3; v_gene: TRBV4-1; CDR3nt: TGCGCCAGCAGCCAAGGAGAAGCGGGAGGGGGAAATACGCAGTATTTT; CDR3aa: CASSQGEAGGGNTQYF
d_gene: TRBD2; abundance: once; j_gene: TRBJ2-3; v_gene: TRBV5-1; CDR3nt: TGCGCCAGCAGCCCTACGACTAGCGGGGCGGCAGATACGCAGTATTTT; CDR3aa: CASSPTTSGAADTQYF
d_gene: -; abundance: -; j_gene: TRBJ1-5; v_gene: TRBV10-3; CDR3nt: TGTGCCATCCAGGGGAATGGCAATCAGCCCCAGCATTTT; CDR3aa: CAIQGNGNQPQHF
d_gene: -; abundance: few; j_gene: TRBJ1-1; v_gene: TRBV20-1; CDR3nt: TGCAGTGCTAGACGTCAGACTGAAGCTTTCTTT; CDR3aa: CSARRQTEAFF
d_gene: TRBD2; abundance: -; j_gene: TRBJ2-3; v_gene: TRBV19; CDR3nt: TGTGCCAGTAGTAGCACAGGACTAGTCGGCACAGATACGCAGTATTTT; CDR3aa: CASSSTGLVGTDTQYF
d_gene: -; abundance: -; j_gene: TRBJ1-3; v_gene: TRBV29-1; CDR3nt: TGCAGCGTTGAAGACGGGAGGGGTGCTGGAAACACCATATATTTT; CDR3aa: CSVEDGRGAGNTIYF
d_gene: -; abundance: -; j_gene: TRBJ1-6; v_gene: TRBV6-5; CDR3nt: TGTGCCAGCATGGAGGCGTTATTGAATTCACCCCTCCACTTT; CDR3aa: CASMEALLNSPLHF
d_gene: -; abundance: -; j_gene: TRBJ2-7; v_gene: TRBV28; CDR3nt: TGTGCCAGCAGTGGACGACCCTACGAGCAGTACTTC; CDR3aa: CASSGRPYEQYF